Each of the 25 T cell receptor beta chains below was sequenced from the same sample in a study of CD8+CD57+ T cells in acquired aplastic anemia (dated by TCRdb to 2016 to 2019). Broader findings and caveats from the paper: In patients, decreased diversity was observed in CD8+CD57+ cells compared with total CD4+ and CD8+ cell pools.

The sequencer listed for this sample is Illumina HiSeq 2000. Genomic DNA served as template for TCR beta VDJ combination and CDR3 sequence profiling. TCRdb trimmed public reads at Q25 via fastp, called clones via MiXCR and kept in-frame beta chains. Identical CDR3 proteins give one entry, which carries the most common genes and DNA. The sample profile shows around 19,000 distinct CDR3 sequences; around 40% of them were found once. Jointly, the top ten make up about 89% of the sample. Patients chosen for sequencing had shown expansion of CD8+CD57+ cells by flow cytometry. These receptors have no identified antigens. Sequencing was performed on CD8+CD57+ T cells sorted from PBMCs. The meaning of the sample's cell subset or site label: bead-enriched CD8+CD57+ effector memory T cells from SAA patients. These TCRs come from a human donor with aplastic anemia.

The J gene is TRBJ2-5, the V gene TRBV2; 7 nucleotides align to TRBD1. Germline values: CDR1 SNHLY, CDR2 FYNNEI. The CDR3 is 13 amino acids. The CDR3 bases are TGTGCTAGCCGACAGGGAAACGCGGAGACCCAGTACTTC. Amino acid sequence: CASRQGNAETQYF.

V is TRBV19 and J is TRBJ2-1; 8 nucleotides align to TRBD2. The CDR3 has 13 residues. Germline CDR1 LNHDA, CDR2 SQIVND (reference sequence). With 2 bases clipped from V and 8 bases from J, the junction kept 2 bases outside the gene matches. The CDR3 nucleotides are TGTGCCAGTAGTATACAAGCGGGGGATGAGCAGTTCTTC. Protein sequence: CASSIQAGDEQFF.

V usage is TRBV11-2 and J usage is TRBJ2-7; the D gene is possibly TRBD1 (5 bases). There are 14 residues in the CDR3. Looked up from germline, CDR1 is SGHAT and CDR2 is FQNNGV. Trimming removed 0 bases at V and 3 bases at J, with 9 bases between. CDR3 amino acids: CASSLEQGGYEQYF. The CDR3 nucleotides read TGTGCCAGCAGCTTAGAGCAGGGTGGCTACGAGCAGTACTTC.

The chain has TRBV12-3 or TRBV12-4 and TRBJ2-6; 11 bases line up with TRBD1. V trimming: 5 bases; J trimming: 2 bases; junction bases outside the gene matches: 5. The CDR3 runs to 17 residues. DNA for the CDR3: TGTGCCAGCAGTCGGGACAGGGGGACGGCTGGGGCCAACGTCCTGACTTTC. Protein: CASSRDRGTAGANVLTF.

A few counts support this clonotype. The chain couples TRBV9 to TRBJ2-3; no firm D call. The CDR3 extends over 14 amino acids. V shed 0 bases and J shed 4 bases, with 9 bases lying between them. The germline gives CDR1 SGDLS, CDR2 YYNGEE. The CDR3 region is CASSVEARPDTQYF. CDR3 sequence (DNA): TGTGCCAGCAGCGTAGAGGCTAGACCAGATACGCAGTATTTT.

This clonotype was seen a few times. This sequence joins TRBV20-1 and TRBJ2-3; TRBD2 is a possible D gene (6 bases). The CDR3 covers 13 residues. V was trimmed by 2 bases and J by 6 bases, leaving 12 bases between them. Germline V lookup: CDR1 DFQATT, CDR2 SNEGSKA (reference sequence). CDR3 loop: CSARFRLDDTQYF. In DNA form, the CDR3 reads TGCAGTGCTAGATTCCGACTAGACGATACGCAGTATTTT.

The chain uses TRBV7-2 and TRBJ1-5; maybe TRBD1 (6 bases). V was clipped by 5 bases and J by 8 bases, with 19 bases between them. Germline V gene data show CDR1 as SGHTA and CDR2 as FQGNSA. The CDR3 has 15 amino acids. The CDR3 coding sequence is TGTGCCAGCAGCGGGGGGGCAGGGAACGTTGAGCCCCAGCATTTT. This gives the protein CASSGGAGNVEPQHF.

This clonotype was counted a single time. The CDR3 nucleotides are TGTGCCAGCAGCCCAAAGGGAGGGCCCTCCTACGAGCAGTACTTC. It yields the protein CASSPKGGPSYEQYF. V gene TRBV12-3 or TRBV12-4 combines with J gene TRBJ2-7; 7 nucleotides match TRBD2. The CDR3 totals 15 residues. V gave up 6 bases and J gave up 0 bases; unmatched junction bases: 8.

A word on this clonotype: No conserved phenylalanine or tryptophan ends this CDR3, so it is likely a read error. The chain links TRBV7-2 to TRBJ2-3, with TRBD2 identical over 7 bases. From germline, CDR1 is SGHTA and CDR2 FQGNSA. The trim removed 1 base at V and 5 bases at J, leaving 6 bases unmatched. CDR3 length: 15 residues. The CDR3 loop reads CASSLGGLEVDTQYS. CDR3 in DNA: TGTGCCAGCAGCTTAGGTGGACTAGAGGTAGATACGCAGTATTCT.

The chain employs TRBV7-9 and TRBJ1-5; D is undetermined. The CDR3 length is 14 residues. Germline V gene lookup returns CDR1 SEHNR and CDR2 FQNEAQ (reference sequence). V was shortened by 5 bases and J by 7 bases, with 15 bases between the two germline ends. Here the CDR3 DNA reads TGTGCCAGCAGCCTCGGGCAGGCGGGGCAGCCCCAGCATTTT. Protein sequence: CASSLGQAGQPQHF.

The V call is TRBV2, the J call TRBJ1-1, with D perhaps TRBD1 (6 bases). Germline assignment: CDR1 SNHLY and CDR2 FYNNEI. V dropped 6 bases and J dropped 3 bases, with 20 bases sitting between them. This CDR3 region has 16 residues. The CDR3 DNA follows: TGTGCCAGCAGGACAGACAGGCTGCTTAGGGACACTGAAGCTTTCTTT. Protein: CASRTDRLLRDTEAFF.

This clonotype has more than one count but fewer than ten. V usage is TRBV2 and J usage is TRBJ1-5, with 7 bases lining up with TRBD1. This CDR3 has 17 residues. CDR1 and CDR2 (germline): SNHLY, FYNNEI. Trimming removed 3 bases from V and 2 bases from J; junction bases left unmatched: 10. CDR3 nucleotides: TGTGCCAGCAGTGATGGTTTTAGGGGGACAGGCAATCAGCCCCAGCATTTT. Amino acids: CASSDGFRGTGNQPQHF.

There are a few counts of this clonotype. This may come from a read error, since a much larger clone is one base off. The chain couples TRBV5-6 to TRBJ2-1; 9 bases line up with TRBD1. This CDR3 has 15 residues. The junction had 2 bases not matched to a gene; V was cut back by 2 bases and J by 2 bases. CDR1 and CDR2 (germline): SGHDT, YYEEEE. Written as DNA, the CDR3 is TGTGCCAGCAGCTTCGGGGACAGGGCCTACAATGAGCAGTTCTTC. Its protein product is CASSFGDRAYNEQFF.

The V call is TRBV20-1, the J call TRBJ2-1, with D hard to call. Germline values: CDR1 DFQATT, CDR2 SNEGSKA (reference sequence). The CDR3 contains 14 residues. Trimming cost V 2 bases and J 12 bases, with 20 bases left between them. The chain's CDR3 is CSARPLAESFGQFF. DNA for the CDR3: TGCAGTGCTAGACCCCTGGCGGAATCCTTTGGGCAGTTCTTC.

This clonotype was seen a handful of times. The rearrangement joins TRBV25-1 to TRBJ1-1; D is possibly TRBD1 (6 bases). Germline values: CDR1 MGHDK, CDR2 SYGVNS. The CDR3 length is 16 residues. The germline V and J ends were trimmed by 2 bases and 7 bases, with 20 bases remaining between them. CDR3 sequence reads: CASSEGGGHKGGEAFF. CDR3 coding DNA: TGTGCCAGCAGTGAAGGGGGGGGACATAAGGGAGGTGAAGCTTTCTTT.

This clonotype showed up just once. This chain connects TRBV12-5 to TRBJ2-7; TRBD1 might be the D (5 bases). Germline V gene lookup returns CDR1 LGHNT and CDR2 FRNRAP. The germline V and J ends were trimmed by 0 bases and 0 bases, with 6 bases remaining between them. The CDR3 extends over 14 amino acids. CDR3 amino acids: CASGLVDNSYEQYV. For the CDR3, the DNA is TGTGCTAGTGGTTTGGTGGACAACTCCTACGAGCAGTACGTC.

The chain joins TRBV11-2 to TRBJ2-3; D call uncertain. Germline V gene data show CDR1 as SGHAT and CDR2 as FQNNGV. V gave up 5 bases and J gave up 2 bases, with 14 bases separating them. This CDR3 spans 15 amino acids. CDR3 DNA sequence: TGTGCCAGCAGCGCCGAGGAGCGATTCACAGATACGCAGTATTTT. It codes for CASSAEERFTDTQYF.

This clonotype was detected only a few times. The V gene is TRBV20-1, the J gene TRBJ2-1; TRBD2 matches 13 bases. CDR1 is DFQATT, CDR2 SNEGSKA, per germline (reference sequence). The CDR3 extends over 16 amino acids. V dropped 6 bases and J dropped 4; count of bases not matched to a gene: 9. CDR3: CSAIVGTSGAYNEQFF. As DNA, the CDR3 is TGCAGTGCAATAGTGGGGACTAGCGGGGCATACAATGAGCAGTTCTTC.

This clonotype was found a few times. The CDR3 nucleotides are TGCGCCAGCGAGGTCGAGAGCTCTGGGGCCAACGTCCTGACTTTC. Its translation: CASEVESSGANVLTF. V usage is TRBV5-1 and J usage is TRBJ2-6, with D hard to call. This CDR3 contains 15 residues. V was clipped by 7 bases and J by 0 bases, with 11 bases between them. The V gene's germline CDR1 is SGHRS and CDR2 YFSETQ.

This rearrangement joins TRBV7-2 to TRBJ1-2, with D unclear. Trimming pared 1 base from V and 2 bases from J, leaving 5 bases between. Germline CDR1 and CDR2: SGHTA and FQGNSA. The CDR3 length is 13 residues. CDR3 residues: CASSLERNYGYTF. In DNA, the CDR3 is TGTGCCAGCAGCTTAGAACGGAACTATGGCTACACCTTC.

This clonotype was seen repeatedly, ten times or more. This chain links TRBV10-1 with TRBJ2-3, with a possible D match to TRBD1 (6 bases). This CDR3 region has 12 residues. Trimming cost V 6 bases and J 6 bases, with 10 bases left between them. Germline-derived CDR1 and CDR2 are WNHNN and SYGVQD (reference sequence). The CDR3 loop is CASRGAGDTQYF. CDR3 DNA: TGCGCCAGCAGGGGGGCTGGGGATACGCAGTATTTT.

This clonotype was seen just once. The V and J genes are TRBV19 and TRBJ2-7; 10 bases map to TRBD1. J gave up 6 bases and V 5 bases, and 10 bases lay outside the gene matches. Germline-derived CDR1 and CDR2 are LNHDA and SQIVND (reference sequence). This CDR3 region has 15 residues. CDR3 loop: CASSPRDRGSGEQYF. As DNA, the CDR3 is TGTGCCAGTAGTCCAAGGGACAGGGGATCAGGCGAGCAGTACTTC.

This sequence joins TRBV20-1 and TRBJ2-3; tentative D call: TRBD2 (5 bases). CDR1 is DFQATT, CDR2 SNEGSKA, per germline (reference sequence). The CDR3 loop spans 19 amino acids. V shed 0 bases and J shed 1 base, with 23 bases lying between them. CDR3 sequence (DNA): TGCAGTGCTAGAGATCCCCCCCTTCCCCGGACGCGGGGCACAGATACGCAGTATTTT. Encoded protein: CSARDPPLPRTRGTDTQYF.

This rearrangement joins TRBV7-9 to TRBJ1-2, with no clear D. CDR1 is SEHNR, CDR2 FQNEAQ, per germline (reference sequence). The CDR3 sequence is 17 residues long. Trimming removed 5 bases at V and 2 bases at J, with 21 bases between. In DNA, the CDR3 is TGTGCCAGCAGCCCCATAACCAGGAGCAAAAACAACTATGGCTACACCTTC. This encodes CASSPITRSKNNYGYTF. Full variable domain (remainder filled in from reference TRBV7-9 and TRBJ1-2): DTGVSQNPRHKITKRGQNVTFRCDPISEHNRLYWYRQTLGQGPEFLTYFQNEAQLEKSRLLSDRFSAERPKGSFSTLEIQRTEQGDSAMYLCASSPITRSKNNYGYTFGSGTRLTVV.

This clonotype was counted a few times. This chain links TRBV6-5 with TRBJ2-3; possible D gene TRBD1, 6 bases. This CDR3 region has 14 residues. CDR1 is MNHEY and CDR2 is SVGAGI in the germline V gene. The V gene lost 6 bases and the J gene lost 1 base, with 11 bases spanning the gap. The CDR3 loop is CASSVRGGTDTQYF. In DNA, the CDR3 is TGTGCCAGCAGCGTCAGGGGAGGCACAGATACGCAGTATTTT.